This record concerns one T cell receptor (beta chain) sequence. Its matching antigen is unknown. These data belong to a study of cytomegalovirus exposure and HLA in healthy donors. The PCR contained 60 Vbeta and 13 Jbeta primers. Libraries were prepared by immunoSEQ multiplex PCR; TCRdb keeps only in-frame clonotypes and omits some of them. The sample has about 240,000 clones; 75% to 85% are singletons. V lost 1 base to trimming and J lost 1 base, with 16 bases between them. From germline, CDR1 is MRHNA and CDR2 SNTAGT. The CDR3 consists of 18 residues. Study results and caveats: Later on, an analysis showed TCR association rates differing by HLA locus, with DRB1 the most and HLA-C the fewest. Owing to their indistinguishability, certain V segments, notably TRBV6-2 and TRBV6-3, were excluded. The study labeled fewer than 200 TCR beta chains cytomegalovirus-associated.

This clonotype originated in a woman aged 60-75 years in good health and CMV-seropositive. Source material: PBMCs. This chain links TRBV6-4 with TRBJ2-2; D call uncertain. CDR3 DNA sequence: TGTGCCAGCAGTGACTTACTCGGTCGTTCCGAGAACACCGGGGAGCTGTTTTTT. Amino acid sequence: CASSDLLGRSENTGELFF.